This TCR beta chain was recovered during a study of T cells in Graves' hyperthyroidism and ophthalmopathy. Amplification of TCR beta CDR3 regions used RNA as the template. Initially, a first-round RT-PCR of the TCR CDR3 employed the HTBI primer set. In TCRdb, the multiplex PCR reads were re-called with MiXCR into one record per CDR3 protein. The data contain under 350,000 distinct CDR3 sequences, 21% of them seen just once; the ten biggest clones take up about 50%. This clonotype was seen many times. Investigators excluded patients with uncontrolled infection, other autoimmune disease, pregnancy or lactation. Losses at the gene ends were 8 bases for V and 6 bases for J; bases not matched to a gene: 7. Germline values: CDR1 LGHDT, CDR2 YNNKEL (reference sequence). The CDR3 contains 14 residues.

Material for sequencing was blood. This chain joins TRBV3-1 and TRBJ2-1; 10 bases are a match to TRBD2. This clonotype originated in a woman in her forties or fifties with Graves' hyperthyroidism. The CDR3 loop is CASSQRGGSNEQFF. DNA of the CDR3: TGTGCCAGCTCCCAGCGGGGGGGCTCCAATGAGCAGTTCTTC.